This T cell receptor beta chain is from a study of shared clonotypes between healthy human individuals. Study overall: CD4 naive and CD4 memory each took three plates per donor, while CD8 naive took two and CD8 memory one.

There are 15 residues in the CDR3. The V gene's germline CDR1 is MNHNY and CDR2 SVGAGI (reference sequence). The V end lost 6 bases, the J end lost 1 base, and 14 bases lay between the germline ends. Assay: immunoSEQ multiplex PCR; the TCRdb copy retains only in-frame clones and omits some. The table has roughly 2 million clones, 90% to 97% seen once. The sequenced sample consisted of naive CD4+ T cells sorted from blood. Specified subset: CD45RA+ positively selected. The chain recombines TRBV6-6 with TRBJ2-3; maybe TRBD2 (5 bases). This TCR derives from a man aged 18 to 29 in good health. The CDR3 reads CASRSGSRGTDTQYF. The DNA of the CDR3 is TGTGCCAGCAGATCTGGGAGTCGGGGCACAGATACGCAGTATTTT.